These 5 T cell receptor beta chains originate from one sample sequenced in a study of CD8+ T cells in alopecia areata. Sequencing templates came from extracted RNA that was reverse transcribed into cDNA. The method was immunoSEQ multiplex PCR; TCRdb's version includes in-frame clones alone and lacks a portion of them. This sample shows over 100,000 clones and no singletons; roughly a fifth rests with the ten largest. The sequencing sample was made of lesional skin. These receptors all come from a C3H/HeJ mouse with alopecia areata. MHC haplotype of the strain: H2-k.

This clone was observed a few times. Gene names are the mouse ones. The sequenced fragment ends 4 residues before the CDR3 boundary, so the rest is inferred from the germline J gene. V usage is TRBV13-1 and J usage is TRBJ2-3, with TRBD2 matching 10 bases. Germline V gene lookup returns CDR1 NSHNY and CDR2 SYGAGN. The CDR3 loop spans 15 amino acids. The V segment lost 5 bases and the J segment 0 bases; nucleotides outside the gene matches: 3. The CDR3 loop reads CASRGTGASAETLYF. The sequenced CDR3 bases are TGTGCCAGCAGAGGGACTGGGGCTAGTGCAGAA.

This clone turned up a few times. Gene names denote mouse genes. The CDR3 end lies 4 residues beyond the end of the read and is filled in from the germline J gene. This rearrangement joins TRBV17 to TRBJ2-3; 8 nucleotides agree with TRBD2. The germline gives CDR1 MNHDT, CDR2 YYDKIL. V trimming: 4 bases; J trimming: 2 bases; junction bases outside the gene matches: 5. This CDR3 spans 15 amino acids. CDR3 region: CASSIRGGYAETLYF. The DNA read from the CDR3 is TGTGCTAGCAGTATTCGGGGGGGCTATGCAGAA.

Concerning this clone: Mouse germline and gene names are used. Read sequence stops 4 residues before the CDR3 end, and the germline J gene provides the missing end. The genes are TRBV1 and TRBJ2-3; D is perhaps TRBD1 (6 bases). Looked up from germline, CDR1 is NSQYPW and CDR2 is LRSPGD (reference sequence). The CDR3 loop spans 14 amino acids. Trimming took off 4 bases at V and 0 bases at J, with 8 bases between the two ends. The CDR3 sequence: CTCSVTGSAETLYF. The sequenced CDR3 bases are TGCACCTGCAGTGTGACAGGTAGTGCAGAA.

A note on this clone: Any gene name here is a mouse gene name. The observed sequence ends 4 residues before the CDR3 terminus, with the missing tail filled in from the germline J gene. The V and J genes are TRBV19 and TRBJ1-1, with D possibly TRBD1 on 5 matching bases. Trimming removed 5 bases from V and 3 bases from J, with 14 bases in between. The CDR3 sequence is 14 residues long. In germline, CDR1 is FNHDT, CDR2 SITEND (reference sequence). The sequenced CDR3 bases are TGTGCCAGCAGGCCACCAGGGAGGGACACA. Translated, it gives CASRPPGRDT. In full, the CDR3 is CASRPPGRDTEVFF.

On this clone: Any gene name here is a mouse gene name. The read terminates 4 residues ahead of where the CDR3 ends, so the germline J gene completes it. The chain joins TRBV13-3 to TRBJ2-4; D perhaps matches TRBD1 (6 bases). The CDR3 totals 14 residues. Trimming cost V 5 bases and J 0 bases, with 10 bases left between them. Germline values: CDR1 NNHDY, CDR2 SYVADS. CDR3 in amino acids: CASSPGHSQNTLYF. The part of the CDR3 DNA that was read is TGTGCCAGCAGCCCGGGACATAGTCAAAAC.